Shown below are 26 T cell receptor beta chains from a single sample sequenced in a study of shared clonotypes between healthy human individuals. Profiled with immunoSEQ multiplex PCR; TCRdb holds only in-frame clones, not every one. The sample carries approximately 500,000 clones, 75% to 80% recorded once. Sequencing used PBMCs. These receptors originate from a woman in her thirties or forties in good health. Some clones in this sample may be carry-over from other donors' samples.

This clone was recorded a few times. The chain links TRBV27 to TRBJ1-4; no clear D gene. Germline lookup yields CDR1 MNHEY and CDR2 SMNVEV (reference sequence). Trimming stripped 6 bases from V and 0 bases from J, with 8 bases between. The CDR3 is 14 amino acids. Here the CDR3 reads CASRATATNEKLFF. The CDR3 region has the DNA TGTGCCAGCAGGGCAACTGCAACTAATGAAAAACTGTTTTTT.

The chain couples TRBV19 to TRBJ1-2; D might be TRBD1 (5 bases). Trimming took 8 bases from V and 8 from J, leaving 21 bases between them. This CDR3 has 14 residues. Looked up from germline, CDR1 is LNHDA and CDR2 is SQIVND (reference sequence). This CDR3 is CASSNSGTPGGYTF. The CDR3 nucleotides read TGTGCCAGTTCGAACTCCGGGACGCCGGGCGGCTACACCTTC.

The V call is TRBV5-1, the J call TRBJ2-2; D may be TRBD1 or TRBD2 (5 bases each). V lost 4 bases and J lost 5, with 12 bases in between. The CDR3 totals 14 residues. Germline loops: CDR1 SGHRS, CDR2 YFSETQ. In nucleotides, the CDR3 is TGCGCCAGCAGCGGGACCACCAAGACCGGGGAGCTGTTTTTT. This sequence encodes CASSGTTKTGELFF. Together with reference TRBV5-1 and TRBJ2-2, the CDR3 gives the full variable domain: KAGVTQTPRYLIKTRGQQVTLSCSPISGHRSVSWYQQTPGQGLQFLFEYFSETQRNKGNFPGRFSGRQFSNSRSEMNVSTLELGDSALYLCASSGTTKTGELFFGEGSRLTVL.

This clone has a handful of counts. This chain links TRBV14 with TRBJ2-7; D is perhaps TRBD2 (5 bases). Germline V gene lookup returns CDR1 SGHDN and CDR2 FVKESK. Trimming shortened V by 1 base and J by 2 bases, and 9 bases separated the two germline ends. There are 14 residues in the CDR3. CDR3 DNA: TGTGCCAGCAGCCAAGTTGGAGGAGCCTACGAGCAGTACTTC. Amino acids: CASSQVGGAYEQYF.

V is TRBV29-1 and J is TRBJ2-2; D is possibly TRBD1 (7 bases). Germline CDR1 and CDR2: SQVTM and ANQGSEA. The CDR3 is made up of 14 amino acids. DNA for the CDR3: TGCATCGCTCGGGGGACAGAATACACCGGGGAGCTGTTTTTT. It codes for CIARGTEYTGELFF.

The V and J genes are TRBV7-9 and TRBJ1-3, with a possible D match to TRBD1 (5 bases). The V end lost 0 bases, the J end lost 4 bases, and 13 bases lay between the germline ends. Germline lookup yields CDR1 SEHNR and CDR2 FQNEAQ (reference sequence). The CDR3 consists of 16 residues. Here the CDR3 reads CASSLALGGTGNTIYF. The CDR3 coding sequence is TGTGCCAGCAGCTTAGCTTTGGGGGGAACCGGAAACACCATATATTTT.

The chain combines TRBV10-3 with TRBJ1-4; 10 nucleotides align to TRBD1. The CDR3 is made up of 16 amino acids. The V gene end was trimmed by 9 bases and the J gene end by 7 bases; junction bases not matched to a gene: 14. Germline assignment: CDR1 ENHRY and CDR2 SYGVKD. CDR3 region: CAISGPSGTGAEKLFF. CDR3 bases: TGTGCCATATCGGGGCCCTCCGGGACAGGGGCTGAAAAACTGTTTTTT.

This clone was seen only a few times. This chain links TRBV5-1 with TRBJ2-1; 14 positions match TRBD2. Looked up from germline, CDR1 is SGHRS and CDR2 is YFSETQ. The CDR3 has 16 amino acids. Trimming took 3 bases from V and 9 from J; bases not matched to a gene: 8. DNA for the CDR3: TGCGCCAGCAGCTCTACCGGGACTAGCGGGAGTGGTGAGCAGTTCTTC. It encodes CASSSTGTSGSGEQFF.

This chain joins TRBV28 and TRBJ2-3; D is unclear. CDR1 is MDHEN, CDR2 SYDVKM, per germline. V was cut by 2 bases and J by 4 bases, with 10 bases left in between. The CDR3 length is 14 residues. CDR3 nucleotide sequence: TGTGCCAGCAGTTTACGCGTCGGCCCAGATACGCAGTATTTT. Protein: CASSLRVGPDTQYF.

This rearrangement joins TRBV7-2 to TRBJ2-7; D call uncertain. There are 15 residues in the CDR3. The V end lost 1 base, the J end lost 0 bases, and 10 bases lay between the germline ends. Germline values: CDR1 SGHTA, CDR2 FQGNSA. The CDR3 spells CASSLVGGLSYEQYF. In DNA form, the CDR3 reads TGTGCCAGCAGCTTAGTGGGCGGCCTCTCCTACGAGCAGTACTTC.

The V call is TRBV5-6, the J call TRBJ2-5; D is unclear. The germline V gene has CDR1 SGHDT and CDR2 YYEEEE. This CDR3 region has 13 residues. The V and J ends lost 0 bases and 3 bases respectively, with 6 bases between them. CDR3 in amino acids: CASSLVIEETQYF. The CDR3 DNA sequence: TGTGCCAGCAGCTTGGTTATCGAAGAGACCCAGTACTTC.

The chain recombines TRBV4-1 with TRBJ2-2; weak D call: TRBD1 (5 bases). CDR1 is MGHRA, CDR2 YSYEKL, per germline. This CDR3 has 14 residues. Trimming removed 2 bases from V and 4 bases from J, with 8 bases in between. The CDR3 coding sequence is TGCGCCAGCAGCCAAACAGGAATCACCGGGGAGCTGTTTTTT. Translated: CASSQTGITGELFF.

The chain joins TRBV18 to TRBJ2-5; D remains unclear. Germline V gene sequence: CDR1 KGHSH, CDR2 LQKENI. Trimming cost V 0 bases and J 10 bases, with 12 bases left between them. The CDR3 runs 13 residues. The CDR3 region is CASSPPGLRDQYF. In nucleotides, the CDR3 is TGTGCCAGCTCACCACCGGGCCTTCGTGACCAGTACTTC.

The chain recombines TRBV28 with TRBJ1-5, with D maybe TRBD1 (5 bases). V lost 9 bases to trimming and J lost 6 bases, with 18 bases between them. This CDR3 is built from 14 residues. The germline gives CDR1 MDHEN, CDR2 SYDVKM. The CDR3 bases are TGTGCCAGTTTCGGACAAGGTGGTAGTCAGCCCCAGCATTTT. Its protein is CASFGQGGSQPQHF.

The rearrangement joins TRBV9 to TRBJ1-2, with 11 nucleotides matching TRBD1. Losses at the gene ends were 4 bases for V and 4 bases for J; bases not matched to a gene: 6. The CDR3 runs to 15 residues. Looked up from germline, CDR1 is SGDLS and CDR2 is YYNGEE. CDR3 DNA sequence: TGTGCCAGCAGCCCTCGGACAGGGGGCGGCTATGGCTACACCTTC. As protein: CASSPRTGGGYGYTF.

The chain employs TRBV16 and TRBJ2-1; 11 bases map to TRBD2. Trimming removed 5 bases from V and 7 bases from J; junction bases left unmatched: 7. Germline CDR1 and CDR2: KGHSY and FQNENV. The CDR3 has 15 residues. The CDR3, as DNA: TGTGCCAGCAGCACATCCGGGACTAGCGGAAATGAGCAGTTCTTC. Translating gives CASSTSGTSGNEQFF.

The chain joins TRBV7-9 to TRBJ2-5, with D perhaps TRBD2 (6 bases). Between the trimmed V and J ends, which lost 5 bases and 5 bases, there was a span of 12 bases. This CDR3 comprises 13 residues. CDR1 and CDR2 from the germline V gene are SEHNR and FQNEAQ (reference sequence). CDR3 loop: CASSLTSTETQYF. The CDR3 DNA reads TGTGCCAGCAGCCTTACTAGCACTGAGACCCAGTACTTC.

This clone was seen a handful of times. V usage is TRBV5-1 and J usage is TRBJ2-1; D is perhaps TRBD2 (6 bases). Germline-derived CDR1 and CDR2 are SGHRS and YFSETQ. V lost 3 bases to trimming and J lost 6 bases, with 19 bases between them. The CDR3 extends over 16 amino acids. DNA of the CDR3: TGCGCCAGCAGCTATGGAGGGAGGACGGCAGTCAATGAGCAGTTCTTC. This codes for CASSYGGRTAVNEQFF.

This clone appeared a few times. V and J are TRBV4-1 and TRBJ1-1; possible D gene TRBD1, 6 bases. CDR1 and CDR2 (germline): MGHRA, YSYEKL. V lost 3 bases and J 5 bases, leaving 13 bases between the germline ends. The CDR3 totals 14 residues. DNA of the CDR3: TGCGCCAGCAGCCACGGGACATTCGGGACTGAAGCTTTCTTT. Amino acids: CASSHGTFGTEAFF.

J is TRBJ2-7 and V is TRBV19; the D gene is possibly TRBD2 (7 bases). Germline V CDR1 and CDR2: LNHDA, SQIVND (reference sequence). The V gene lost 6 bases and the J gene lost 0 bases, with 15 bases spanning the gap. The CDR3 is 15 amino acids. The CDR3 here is CASSRTRGHSYEQYF. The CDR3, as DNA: TGTGCCAGTAGCCGCACGCGGGGGCACTCCTACGAGCAGTACTTC.

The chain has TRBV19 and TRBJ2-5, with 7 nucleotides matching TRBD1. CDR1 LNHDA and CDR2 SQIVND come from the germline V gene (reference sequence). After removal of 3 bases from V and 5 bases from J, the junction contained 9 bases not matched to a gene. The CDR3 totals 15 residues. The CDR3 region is CASSITGANVETQYF. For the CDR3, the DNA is TGTGCCAGTAGTATCACAGGGGCGAACGTCGAGACCCAGTACTTC.

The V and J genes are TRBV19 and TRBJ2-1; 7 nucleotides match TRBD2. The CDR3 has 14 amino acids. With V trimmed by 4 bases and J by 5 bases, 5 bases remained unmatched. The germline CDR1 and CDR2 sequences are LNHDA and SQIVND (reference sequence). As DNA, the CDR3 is TGTGCCAGTAGTAGGGCGGGAGTAGACAATGAGCAGTTCTTC. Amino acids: CASSRAGVDNEQFF.

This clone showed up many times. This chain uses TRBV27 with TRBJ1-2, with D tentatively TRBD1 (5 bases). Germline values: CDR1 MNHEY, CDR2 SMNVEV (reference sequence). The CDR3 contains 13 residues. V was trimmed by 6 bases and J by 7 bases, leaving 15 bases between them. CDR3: CASRGVSPGGYTF. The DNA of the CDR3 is TGTGCCAGCAGGGGGGTGAGCCCAGGTGGCTACACCTTC.

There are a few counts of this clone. This CDR3 reads CASSPTSFTEAFF. CDR3 DNA sequence: TGTGCCAGCAGCCCCACGAGCTTCACTGAAGCTTTCTTT. This rearrangement joins TRBV28 to TRBJ1-1; no reliable D call. V lost 6 bases, J lost 4 bases, and 12 bases lay in between. Germline CDR1 MDHEN, CDR2 SYDVKM. The CDR3 sequence is 13 residues long.

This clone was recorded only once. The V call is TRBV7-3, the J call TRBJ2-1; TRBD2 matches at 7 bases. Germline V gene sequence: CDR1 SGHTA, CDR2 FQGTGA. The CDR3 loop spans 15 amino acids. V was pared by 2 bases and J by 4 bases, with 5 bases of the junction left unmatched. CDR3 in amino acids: CASSLRLALYNEQFF. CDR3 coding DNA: TGTGCCAGCAGCTTACGACTAGCCTTATACAATGAGCAGTTCTTC.

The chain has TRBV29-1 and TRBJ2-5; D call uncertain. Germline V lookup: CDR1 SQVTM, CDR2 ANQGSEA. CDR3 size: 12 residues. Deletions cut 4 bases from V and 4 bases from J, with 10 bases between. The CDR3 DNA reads TGCAGCGTTGTCCCCTTAGGAGAGACCCAGTACTTC. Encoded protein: CSVVPLGETQYF.